This paragraph reports one TCR beta chain. The data belong to a study of technical replicates of blood from several donors. The data were produced by immunoSEQ multiplex PCR, yet TCRdb's version contains in-frame clones alone and is incomplete. Among over 70,000 clones listed, 90% to 95% were seen once. Sequenced input: T cells isolated from PBMCs. The clonotype comes from a human donor in good health.

CDR3 in DNA: TGTGCCAGCAGTATGACTAGAGGTTCCTACAATGAGCAGTTCTTC. Translated, it gives CASSMTRGSYNEQFF. This chain joins TRBV6-1 and TRBJ2-1; D is perhaps TRBD2 (6 bases). The CDR3 totals 15 residues. V was trimmed by 5 bases and J by 1 base, leaving 12 bases between them. Per germline, CDR1 MNHNS and CDR2 SASEGT.